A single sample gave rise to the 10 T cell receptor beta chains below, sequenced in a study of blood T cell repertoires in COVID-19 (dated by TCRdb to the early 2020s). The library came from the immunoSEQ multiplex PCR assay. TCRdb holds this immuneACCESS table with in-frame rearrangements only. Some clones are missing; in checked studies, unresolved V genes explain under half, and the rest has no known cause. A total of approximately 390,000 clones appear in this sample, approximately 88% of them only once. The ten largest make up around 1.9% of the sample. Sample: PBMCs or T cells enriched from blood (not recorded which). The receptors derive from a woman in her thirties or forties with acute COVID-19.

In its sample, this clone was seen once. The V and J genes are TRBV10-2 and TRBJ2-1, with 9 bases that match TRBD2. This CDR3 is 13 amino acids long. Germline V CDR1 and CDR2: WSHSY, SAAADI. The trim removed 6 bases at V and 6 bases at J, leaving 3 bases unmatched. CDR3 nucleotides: TGCGCCAGCAGCGGGCGGGGGGGCAATGAGCAGTTCTTC. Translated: CASSGRGGNEQFF.

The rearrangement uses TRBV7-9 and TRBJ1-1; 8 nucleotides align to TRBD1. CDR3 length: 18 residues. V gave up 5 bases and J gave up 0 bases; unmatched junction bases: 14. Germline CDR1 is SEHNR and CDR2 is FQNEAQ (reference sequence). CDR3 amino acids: CASSPIGRGPELNTEAFF. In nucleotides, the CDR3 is TGTGCCAGCAGCCCAATAGGCAGGGGGCCCGAATTGAACACTGAAGCTTTCTTT.

Here the CDR3 DNA reads TGTGCCAGCAGTGGGTCCGGGGGGGCCTCTACGCAGTATTTT. Translated: CASSGSGGASTQYF. This chain connects TRBV6-4 to TRBJ2-3, with TRBD2 matching over 8 bases. CDR1 and CDR2 from the germline V gene are MRHNA and SNTAGT. The CDR3 is 14 amino acids. J gave up 8 bases and V 4 bases, and 8 bases lay outside the gene matches.

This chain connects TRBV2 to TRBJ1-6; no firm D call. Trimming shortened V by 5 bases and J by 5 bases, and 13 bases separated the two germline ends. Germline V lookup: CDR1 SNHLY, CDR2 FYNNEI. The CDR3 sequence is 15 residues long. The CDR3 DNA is TGTGCCAGCAGTCTGATGGGCCTCGATAATTCACCCCTCCACTTT. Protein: CASSLMGLDNSPLHF.

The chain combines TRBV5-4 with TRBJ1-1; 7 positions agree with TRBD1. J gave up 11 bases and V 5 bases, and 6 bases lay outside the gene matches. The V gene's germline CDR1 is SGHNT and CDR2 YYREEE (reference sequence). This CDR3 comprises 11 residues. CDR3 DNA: TGTGCCAGCAGAAAACAGGGGCGGGCTTTCTTT. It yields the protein CASRKQGRAFF.

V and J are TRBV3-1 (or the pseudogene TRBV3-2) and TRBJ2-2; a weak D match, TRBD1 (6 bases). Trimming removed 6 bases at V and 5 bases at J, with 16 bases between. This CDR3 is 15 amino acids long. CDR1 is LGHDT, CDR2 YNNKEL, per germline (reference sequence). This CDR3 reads CASSIAPTGTGELFF. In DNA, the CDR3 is TGTGCCAGCAGTATCGCACCGACAGGTACCGGGGAGCTGTTTTTT.

The CDR3 DNA is TGTGCCAGCAGCTTACCGGGACTTGGAAACACCATATATTTT. It is translated as CASSLPGLGNTIYF. The genes are TRBV5-4 and TRBJ1-3; D is possibly TRBD1 (5 bases). The CDR3 is 14 residues long. CDR1 is SGHNT, CDR2 YYREEE, per germline (reference sequence). Deletions cut 2 bases from V and 3 bases from J, with 9 bases between.

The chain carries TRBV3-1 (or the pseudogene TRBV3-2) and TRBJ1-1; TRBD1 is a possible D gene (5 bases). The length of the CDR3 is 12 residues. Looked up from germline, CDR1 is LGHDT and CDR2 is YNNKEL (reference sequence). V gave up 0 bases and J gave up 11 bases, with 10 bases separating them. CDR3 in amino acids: CASSQESGRAFF. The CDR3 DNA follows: TGTGCCAGCAGCCAAGAGTCAGGGCGGGCTTTCTTT.

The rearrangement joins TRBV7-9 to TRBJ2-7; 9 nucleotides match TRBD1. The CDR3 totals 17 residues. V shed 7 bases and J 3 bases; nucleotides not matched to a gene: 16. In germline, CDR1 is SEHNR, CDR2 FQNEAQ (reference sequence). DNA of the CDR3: TGTGCCAGCACCCAAGTGACCGGGACAGGGTTTATCTACGAGCAGTACTTC. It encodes CASTQVTGTGFIYEQYF.

CDR3 DNA: TGCGCCAGCAGCCTTCGCCCGCGACAGGGTTTCCTGGGGGGCTACACCTTC. Residues: CASSLRPRQGFLGGYTF. The chain recombines TRBV4-1 with TRBJ1-2; 7 bases agree with TRBD1. The V segment lost 4 bases and the J segment 8 bases; nucleotides outside the gene matches: 19. CDR1 and CDR2 from the germline V gene are MGHRA and YSYEKL. The CDR3 runs 17 residues.